This T cell receptor beta chain was documented in a study of shared T cell receptors in the human thymus. Germline V lookup: CDR1 SGDLS, CDR2 YYNGEE. Trimming left V 0 bases short and J 0 bases short, with 9 bases between. The CDR3 has 15 amino acids. TCRdb's copy holds only in-frame clones and misses some; the assay was immunoSEQ multiplex PCR. The sample lists approximately 660,000 clones, approximately 90% occurring once. The same data also contributed to another study, on human thymus T cells. That study reports: Donor material was obtained from healthy Finnish infants undergoing corrective surgery for congenital heart defects. Resections removed during corrective heart surgery provided the thymus tissue used. Seemingly biased V and J gene usage marked thymic and blood repertoires. Unrelated people showed highly overlapping thymic repertoires, related research reported.

The sequenced sample consisted of thymocytes. J is TRBJ1-2 and V is TRBV9; possible D gene TRBD1, 5 bases. The sequence came from a boy younger than two with a congenital heart defect. The CDR3: CASSVARGANYGYTF. CDR3 coding DNA: TGTGCCAGCAGCGTAGCGCGGGGGGCTAACTATGGCTACACCTTC.